This T cell receptor (beta chain) was sequenced in a study of T cells after yellow fever vaccination. 5'RACE template switching added a universal primer site and UMIs to TCR cDNA. TCRdb reprocessed the 5' RACE reads via MiXCR and lists one record per CDR3 protein. This table holds about 310,000 distinct CDR3 sequences, approximately 3.8% found once. V gave up 5 bases and J gave up 10 bases, with 18 bases separating them. Looked up from germline, CDR1 is SGHTA and CDR2 is FQGNSA. This CDR3 has 14 residues. This clonotype was obtained from a man between 18 and 29 years old who received the YFV17D yellow fever vaccine. Here the sequenced sample was PBMCs, taken on the day of the yellow fever booster vaccination. The chain uses TRBV7-2 and TRBJ1-5; D may be TRBD1 (6 bases). DNA of the CDR3: TGTGCCAGCAGCGCACCGGGACACCGCCCTCCCCAGCATTTT. As protein: CASSAPGHRPPQHF.